The 23 T cell receptor beta chains presented below share a single source sample, sequenced in a study of OX40 agonist ivuxolimab in advanced cancers. Profiling relied on immunoSEQ multiplex PCR, and the TCRdb table lists in-frame clones only, not all of them. The table shows about 32,000 clones, with approximately 87% occurring only once. The sequences come from CD4+ or CD8+ T cells sorted from blood, collected in a trial of the OX40 agonist ivuxolimab. The receptor set was obtained from an adult with an advanced solid tumor such as melanoma, head and neck, liver or kidney cancer.

This CDR3 reads CASSLGIDQDLAKNIQYF. For the CDR3, the DNA is TGTGCCAGCAGTTTAGGGATTGACCAGGACCTAGCCAAAAACATTCAGTACTTC. This rearrangement joins TRBV28 to TRBJ2-4; D is unclear. The germline V gene encodes CDR1 MDHEN and CDR2 SYDVKM. This CDR3 has 18 residues. The V end was cut by 2 bases, the J end by 0 bases, with 17 bases between.

The V gene is TRBV28, the J gene TRBJ2-5; D call uncertain. The CDR3 contains 14 residues. The ends were cut back, 2 bases at V and 0 bases at J, with 7 bases in the middle. CDR1 is MDHEN, CDR2 SYDVKM, per germline. CDR3 DNA sequence: TGTGCCAGCAGTTTAAGAGCGTACCAAGAGACCCAGTACTTC. Amino acids: CASSLRAYQETQYF.

The count of this clone is one. This chain connects TRBV7-9 to TRBJ2-4; 11 bases align to TRBD2. Germline trimming cut 1 base from V and 6 bases from J; bases unmatched to any gene: 14. The CDR3 contains 19 residues. CDR1 is SEHNR and CDR2 is FQNEAQ in the germline V gene (reference sequence). CDR3 DNA: TGTGCCAGCAGCTTAGTCCTAGCGGGGGGACCGTGGTCGGTAAACATTCAGTACTTC. Translating gives CASSLVLAGGPWSVNIQYF.

The V gene is TRBV9, the J gene TRBJ2-1; D ambiguous. Germline lookup yields CDR1 SGDLS and CDR2 YYNGEE. This CDR3 spans 12 amino acids. V was clipped by 1 base and J by 5 bases, with 4 bases between them. This CDR3 reads CASSVFDNEQFF. DNA of the CDR3: TGTGCCAGCAGCGTATTCGACAATGAGCAGTTCTTC. The full variable domain, completed using reference TRBV9 and TRBJ2-1, is DSGVTQTPKHLITATGQRVTLRCSPRSGDLSVYWYQQSLDQGLQFLIQYYNGEERAKGNILERFSAQQFPDLHSELNLSSLELGDSALYFCASSVFDNEQFFGPGTRLTVL.

This rearrangement joins TRBV27 to TRBJ2-3; unclear D gene. CDR1 is MNHEY and CDR2 is SMNVEV in the germline V gene (reference sequence). With 3 bases removed from V and 6 bases from J, the gap between germline ends came to 10 bases. This CDR3 has 13 amino acids. CDR3 sequence reads: CASSFGKLDTQYF. CDR3 nucleotide sequence: TGTGCCAGCAGTTTTGGGAAGCTGGATACGCAGTATTTT.

This chain joins TRBV6-1 and TRBJ2-7; no clear D gene. Germline CDR1 MNHNS, CDR2 SASEGT. The CDR3 is made up of 11 amino acids. V lost 6 bases and J lost 4, with 7 bases in between. For the CDR3, the DNA is TGTGCCAGCAGGGCCCCTTACGAGCAGTACTTC. Protein sequence: CASRAPYEQYF.

This clone is a singleton in its sample. The chain couples TRBV10-2 to TRBJ1-1; the D is unclear. Germline V gene sequence: CDR1 WSHSY, CDR2 SAAADI. With 10 bases removed from V and 0 bases from J, the gap between germline ends came to 12 bases. The CDR3 is 13 amino acids. CDR3 residues: CATLEGVNTEAFF. The CDR3 DNA reads as TGCGCCACCTTGGAGGGCGTGAACACTGAAGCTTTCTTT.

The chain carries TRBV15 and TRBJ2-1, with TRBD1 matching over 7 bases. V shed 0 bases and J 3 bases; nucleotides not matched to a gene: 5. The germline gives CDR1 LNHNV, CDR2 YYDKDF (reference sequence). The CDR3 has 16 residues. CDR3 loop: CATSRDRRTGYNEQFF. CDR3 DNA sequence: TGTGCCACCAGCAGAGATCGAAGGACAGGCTACAATGAGCAGTTCTTC. The variable domain in full, completed from reference TRBV15 and TRBJ2-1, reads DAMVIQNPRYQVTQFGKPVTLSCSQTLNHNVMYWYQQKSSQAPKLLFHYYDKDFNNEADTPDNFQSRRPNTSFCFLDIRSPGLGDTAMYLCATSRDRRTGYNEQFFGPGTRLTVL.

This clone appeared once. The chain combines TRBV9 with TRBJ2-5, with D hard to call. V lost 0 bases and J lost 1, with 13 bases in between. The CDR3 totals 16 residues. CDR1 is SGDLS and CDR2 is YYNGEE in the germline V gene. CDR3 sequence reads: CASSVELRATQETQYF. The CDR3 DNA reads as TGTGCCAGCAGCGTAGAGCTCCGGGCTACCCAAGAGACCCAGTACTTC.

This clone was seen only a few times. The V and J genes are TRBV4-2 and TRBJ2-2; 9 bases match TRBD2. The V gene end was trimmed by 1 base and the J gene end by 3 bases; junction bases not matched to a gene: 0. The germline V gene encodes CDR1 LGHNA and CDR2 YNFKEQ. This CDR3 is 15 amino acids long. This CDR3 is CASSQGTSDTGELFF. The CDR3 bases are TGTGCCAGCAGCCAAGGGACTAGCGACACCGGGGAGCTGTTTTTT.

V and J are TRBV28 and TRBJ1-1; TRBD1 might be the D (6 bases). The V gene's germline CDR1 is MDHEN and CDR2 SYDVKM. V lost 5 bases, J lost 2 bases, and 12 bases lay in between. This CDR3 has 14 residues. The CDR3 region has the DNA TGTGCCAGCAGTCCGTTAGGGGGAAACACTGAAGCTTTCTTT. It yields the protein CASSPLGGNTEAFF. The variable domain in full, with the rest retrieved from reference TRBV28 and TRBJ1-1, is DVKVTQSSRYLVKRTGEKVFLECVQDMDHENMFWYRQDPGLGLRLIYFSYDVKMKEKGDIPEGYSVSREKKERFSLILESASTNQTSMYLCASSPLGGNTEAFFGQGTRLTVV.

V gene TRBV19 combines with J gene TRBJ2-5; 11 nucleotides align to TRBD2. From germline, CDR1 is LNHDA and CDR2 SQIVND (reference sequence). The CDR3 contains 17 residues. V shed 3 bases, J shed 1 base, and the junction held 7 bases outside the gene matches. CDR3 sequence (DNA): TGTGCCAGTAGTATTGGGTGGCTAGCGGGGGGCCAAGAGACCCAGTACTTC. The encoded protein is CASSIGWLAGGQETQYF.

The rearrangement links TRBV13 to TRBJ2-7; 11 bases match TRBD1. The CDR3 extends over 15 amino acids. The V gene's germline CDR1 is PRHDT and CDR2 FYEKMQ (reference sequence). V shed 6 bases and J 3 bases; nucleotides not matched to a gene: 7. For the CDR3, the DNA is TGTGCCAGCAGTACCCACGGGACAGGGGGCTACGAGCAGTACTTC. Protein: CASSTHGTGGYEQYF. The variable domain in full, completed from reference TRBV13 and TRBJ2-7, reads AAGVIQSPRHLIKEKRETATLKCYPIPRHDTVYWYQQGPGQDPQFLISFYEKMQSDKGSIPDRFSAQQFSDYHSELNMSSLELGDSALYFCASSTHGTGGYEQYFGPGTRLTVT.

The gene calls are TRBV2 and TRBJ1-5, with 9 positions matching TRBD1. The germline V gene has CDR1 SNHLY and CDR2 FYNNEI. Trimming at V came to 9 bases and at J to 5 bases, leaving 5 bases not matched to a gene. CDR3 size: 13 residues. The CDR3 DNA follows: TGTGCCAGGAGACAGGGGGGCCATCAGCCCCAGCATTTT. This sequence encodes CARRQGGHQPQHF.

The chain has TRBV7-9 and TRBJ2-1, with D possibly being TRBD2 (6 bases). The length of the CDR3 is 14 residues. The V end lost 1 base, the J end lost 8 bases, and 12 bases lay between the germline ends. Germline CDR1 and CDR2: SEHNR and FQNEAQ (reference sequence). CDR3 sequence (DNA): TGTGCCAGCAGCTTAGGGCGGAGGGTCGATGAGCAGTTCTTC. Translated: CASSLGRRVDEQFF. The full variable domain, its missing parts supplied by reference TRBV7-9 and TRBJ2-1, is DTGVSQNPRHKITKRGQNVTFRCDPISEHNRLYWYRQTLGQGPEFLTYFQNEAQLEKSRLLSDRFSAERPKGSFSTLEIQRTEQGDSAMYLCASSLGRRVDEQFFGPGTRLTVL.

The chain couples TRBV20-1 to TRBJ1-3; D is uncertain. V was pared by 1 base and J by 4 bases, with 2 bases between. The CDR3 consists of 11 residues. Germline values: CDR1 DFQATT, CDR2 SNEGSKA (reference sequence). CDR3 amino acids: CSARVGNTIYF. CDR3 DNA: TGCAGTGCTAGAGTCGGAAACACCATATATTTT.

This chain links TRBV4-1 with TRBJ1-1, with TRBD1 matching 8 bases. V lost 4 bases to trimming and J lost 1 base; unmatched junction nucleotides: 5. This CDR3 is 15 amino acids long. Germline V lookup: CDR1 MGHRA, CDR2 YSYEKL. CDR3 coding DNA: TGCGCCAGCAGCCGCTACAGGGGGGGGAACACTGAAGCTTTCTTT. Translated, it gives CASSRYRGGNTEAFF.

The V and J genes are TRBV11-2 and TRBJ2-3, with D uncertain. Trimming removed 7 bases from V and 0 bases from J, with 5 bases in between. The CDR3 is made up of 12 amino acids. Germline V lookup: CDR1 SGHAT, CDR2 FQNNGV. The CDR3 loop is CASIKSTDTQYF. CDR3 nucleotide sequence: TGTGCCAGCATCAAGAGCACAGATACGCAGTATTTT.

This clone was recorded once. The chain employs TRBV5-1 and TRBJ1-6; 7 bases are a match to TRBD1. There are 16 residues in the CDR3. Germline V gives CDR1 SGHRS, CDR2 YFSETQ. V lost 4 bases to trimming and J lost 3 bases; unmatched junction nucleotides: 7. In nucleotides, the CDR3 is TGCGCCAGCAGCCGAGACAGGGAGGTCTATAATTCACCCCTCCACTTT. Protein: CASSRDREVYNSPLHF.

This chain links TRBV9 with TRBJ2-1, with D perhaps matching TRBD2 (5 bases). The ends were cut back, 4 bases at V and 4 bases at J, with 9 bases in the middle. Germline V gene lookup returns CDR1 SGDLS and CDR2 YYNGEE. The CDR3 is 13 residues long. This chain's CDR3 is CASSPTSYNEQFF. The CDR3 coding sequence is TGTGCCAGCAGCCCTACTAGTTACAATGAGCAGTTCTTC. Complete variable domain (other parts from reference TRBV9 and TRBJ2-1): DSGVTQTPKHLITATGQRVTLRCSPRSGDLSVYWYQQSLDQGLQFLIQYYNGEERAKGNILERFSAQQFPDLHSELNLSSLELGDSALYFCASSPTSYNEQFFGPGTRLTVL.

The rearrangement links TRBV13 to TRBJ2-7; TRBD2 matches at 8 bases. This CDR3 comprises 13 residues. Germline V CDR1 and CDR2: PRHDT, FYEKMQ (reference sequence). J lost 4 bases, V lost 3 bases, and 2 bases had no gene match. The CDR3 DNA reads as TGTGCCAGCAGCTTGACTAGCGTTTACGAGCAGTACTTC. Translating gives CASSLTSVYEQYF.

The chain recombines TRBV29-1 with TRBJ2-3, with a possible D match to TRBD2 (6 bases). The CDR3 spans 11 residues. The ends were cut back, 8 bases at V and 5 bases at J, with 11 bases in the middle. CDR1 SQVTM and CDR2 ANQGSEA come from the germline V gene. CDR3 sequence: CSLRGRDTQYF. In DNA, the CDR3 is TGCAGCCTACGGGGGAGAGATACGCAGTATTTT.

This chain's CDR3 is CASTGQGTNYGYTF. The CDR3 nucleotides are TGTGCCAGCACCGGACAGGGGACTAACTATGGCTACACCTTC. The chain links TRBV27 to TRBJ1-2, with TRBD1 identical over 9 bases. Germline V gene sequence: CDR1 MNHEY, CDR2 SMNVEV (reference sequence). This CDR3 is 14 amino acids long. Unmatched junction bases numbered 3, after V lost 7 bases and J lost 0 bases.